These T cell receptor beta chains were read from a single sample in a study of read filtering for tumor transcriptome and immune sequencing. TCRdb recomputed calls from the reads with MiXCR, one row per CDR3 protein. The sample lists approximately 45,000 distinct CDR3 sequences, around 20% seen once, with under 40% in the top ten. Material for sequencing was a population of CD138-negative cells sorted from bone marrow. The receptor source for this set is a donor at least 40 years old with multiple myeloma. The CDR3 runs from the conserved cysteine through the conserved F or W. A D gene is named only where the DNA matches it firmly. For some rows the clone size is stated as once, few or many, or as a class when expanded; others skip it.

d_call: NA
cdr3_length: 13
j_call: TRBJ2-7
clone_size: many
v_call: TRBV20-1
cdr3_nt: TGCAGTGCGCGAGGGGGCGCGGGGTACGAGCAGTACTTC
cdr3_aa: CSARGGAGYEQYF

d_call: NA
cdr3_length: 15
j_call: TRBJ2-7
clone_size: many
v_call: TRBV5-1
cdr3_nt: TGCGCCAGCAGCTTGGCCCCAGGGGTGACGAACGAGCAGTACTTC
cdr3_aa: CASSLAPGVTNEQYF

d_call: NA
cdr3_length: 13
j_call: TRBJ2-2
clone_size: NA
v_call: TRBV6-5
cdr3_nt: TGTGCCGGCAGTTCCCAATTTGCAGGGGAGCTGTTTTTT
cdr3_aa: CAGSSQFAGELFF

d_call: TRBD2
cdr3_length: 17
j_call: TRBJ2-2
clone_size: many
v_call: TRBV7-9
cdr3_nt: TGTGCCAGCAGCTATTCACCGGGACTAGCGGGGACCGGGGAGCTGTTTTTT
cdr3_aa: CASSYSPGLAGTGELFF

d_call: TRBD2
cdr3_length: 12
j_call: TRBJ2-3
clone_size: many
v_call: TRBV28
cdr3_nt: TGTGCCAGCAGCACAACTAGCGGGAGCTTCTATTTT
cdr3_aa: CASSTTSGSFYF

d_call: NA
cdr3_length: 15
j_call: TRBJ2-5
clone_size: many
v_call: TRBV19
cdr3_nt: TGTGCCAGTAGTACCACTCATGGGGTTGGAGAGACCCAGTACTTC
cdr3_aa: CASSTTHGVGETQYF

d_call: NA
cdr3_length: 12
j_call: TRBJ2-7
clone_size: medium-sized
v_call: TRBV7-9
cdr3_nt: TGTGCCAGCAGCCCAGGGTCCAAGGAGCAGTACTTC
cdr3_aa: CASSPGSKEQYF

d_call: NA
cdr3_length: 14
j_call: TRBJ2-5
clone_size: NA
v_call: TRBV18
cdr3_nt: TGTGCCAGCTCACCCCCCGGACCGGAGGAGACCCAGTACTTC
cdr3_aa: CASSPPGPEETQYF

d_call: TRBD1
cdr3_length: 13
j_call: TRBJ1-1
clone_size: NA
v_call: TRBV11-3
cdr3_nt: TGTGCCAGCAGGTTAGCGGGGGGACAGGGGGCTTCCTTT
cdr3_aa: CASRLAGGQGASF

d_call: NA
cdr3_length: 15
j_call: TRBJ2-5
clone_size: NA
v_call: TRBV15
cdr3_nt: TGTGCCACCAGCAGATTCGGGACTCGGGGAGGGACCCAGTACTTC
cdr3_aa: CATSRFGTRGGTQYF

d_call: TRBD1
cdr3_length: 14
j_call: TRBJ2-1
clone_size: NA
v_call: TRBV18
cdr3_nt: TGTGCCAGCTCCGGGACAGGGCTCAACAATGAGCAGTTCTTC
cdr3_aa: CASSGTGLNNEQFF

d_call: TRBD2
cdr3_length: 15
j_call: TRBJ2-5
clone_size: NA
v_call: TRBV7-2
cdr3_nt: TGTGCCAGCAGCTCGACTAGCGGGAGGGGTGAGACCCAGTACTTC
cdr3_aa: CASSSTSGRGETQYF

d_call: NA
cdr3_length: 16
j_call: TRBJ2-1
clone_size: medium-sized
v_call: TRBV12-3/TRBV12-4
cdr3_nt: TGTGCCAGCAGTTTTTTCACGGAACGGCGTTACAATGAGCAGTTCTTC
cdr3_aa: CASSFFTERRYNEQFF

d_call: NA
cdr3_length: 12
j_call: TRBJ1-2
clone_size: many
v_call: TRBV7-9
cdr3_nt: TGTGCCAGCAGCTTAGAAACGCAAGGCTACACCTTC
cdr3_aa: CASSLETQGYTF

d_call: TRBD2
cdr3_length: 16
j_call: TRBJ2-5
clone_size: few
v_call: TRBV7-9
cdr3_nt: TGTGCCAGCAGCTCAGGGACTAGCGGATCTCCAGAGACCCAGTACTTC
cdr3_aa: CASSSGTSGSPETQYF

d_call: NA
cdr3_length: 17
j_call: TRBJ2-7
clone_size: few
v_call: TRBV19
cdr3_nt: TGTGCCAGTAGTATGTCAATTTTTGGACTGAATGGAATGGAGCAGTACTTC
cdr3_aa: CASSMSIFGLNGMEQYF

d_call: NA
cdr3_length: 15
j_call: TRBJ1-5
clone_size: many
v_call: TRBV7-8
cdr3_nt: TGTGCCAGCAGCTCAACCGGGACGGTCAATCAGCCCCAGCATTTT
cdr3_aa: CASSSTGTVNQPQHF

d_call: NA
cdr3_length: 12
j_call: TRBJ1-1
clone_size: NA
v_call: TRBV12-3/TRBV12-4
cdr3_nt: TGTGCCAGCAGTCTGCGAGGGGCTGAAGCTTTCTTT
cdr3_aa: CASSLRGAEAFF

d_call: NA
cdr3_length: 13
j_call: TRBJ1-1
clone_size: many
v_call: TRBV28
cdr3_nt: TGTGCCAGCAGTTTGCCCGCTAGGCCTGAAGCTTTCTTT
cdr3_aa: CASSLPARPEAFF

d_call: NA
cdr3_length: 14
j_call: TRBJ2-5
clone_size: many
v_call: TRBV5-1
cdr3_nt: TGCGCCAGCAGCTTGACAGGGACGGAAGAGACCCAGTACTTC
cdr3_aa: CASSLTGTEETQYF

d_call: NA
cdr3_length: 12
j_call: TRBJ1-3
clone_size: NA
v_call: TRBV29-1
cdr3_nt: TGCAGCGTTGACAGCTCTGGAAACACCATATATTTT
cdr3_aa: CSVDSSGNTIYF

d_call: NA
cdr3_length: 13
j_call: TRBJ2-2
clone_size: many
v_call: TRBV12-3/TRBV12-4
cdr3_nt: TGTGCCAACAGGCTACAGGGAACCGAGGAGCTGTTTTTT
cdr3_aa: CANRLQGTEELFF

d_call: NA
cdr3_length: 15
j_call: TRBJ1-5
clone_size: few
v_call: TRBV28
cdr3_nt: TGTGCCAGCACCGTCCCGGGACGGTCGAATCAGCCCCAGCATTTT
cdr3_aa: CASTVPGRSNQPQHF

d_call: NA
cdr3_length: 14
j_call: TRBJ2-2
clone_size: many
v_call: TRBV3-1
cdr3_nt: TGTGCCAGCAGCCAAGAACGAACGACCGGGGAGCTGTTTTTT
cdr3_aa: CASSQERTTGELFF

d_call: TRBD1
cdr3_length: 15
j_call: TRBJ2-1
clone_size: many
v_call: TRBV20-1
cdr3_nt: TGCAGTGCTAGCCTTCGGACAGGGGGCTTCGATGAGCAGTTCTTC
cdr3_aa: CSASLRTGGFDEQFF

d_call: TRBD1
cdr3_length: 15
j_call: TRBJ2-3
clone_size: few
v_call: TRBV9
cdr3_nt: TGTGCCAGCAGGTACCGGGACAGGAACAAGGATACGCAGTATTTT
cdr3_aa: CASRYRDRNKDTQYF

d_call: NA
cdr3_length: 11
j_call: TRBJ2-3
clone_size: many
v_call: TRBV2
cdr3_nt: TGTGCCAGCGGCACCACAGATACGCAGTATTTT
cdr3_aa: CASGTTDTQYF

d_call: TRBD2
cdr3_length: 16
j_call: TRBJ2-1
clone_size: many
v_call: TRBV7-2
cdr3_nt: TGTGCCAGCAGGAATCCGGGACTAGCGGGAGTCGGTGAGCAGTTCTTC
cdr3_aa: CASRNPGLAGVGEQFF

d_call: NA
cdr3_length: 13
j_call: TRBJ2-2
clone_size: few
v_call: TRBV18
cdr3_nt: TGTGCCAGCTCACCACCGAACACCGGGGAGCTGTTTTTT
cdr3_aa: CASSPPNTGELFF

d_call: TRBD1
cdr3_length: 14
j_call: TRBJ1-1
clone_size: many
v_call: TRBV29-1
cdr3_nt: TGCAGCGCCCTCCGGGACAGGATGAACACTGAAGCTTTCTTT
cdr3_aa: CSALRDRMNTEAFF

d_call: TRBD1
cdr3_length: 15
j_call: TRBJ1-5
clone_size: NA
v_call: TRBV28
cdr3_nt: TGTGCCAGCAGTCGCGACAGGGGGAGGAATCAGCCCCAGCATTTT
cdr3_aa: CASSRDRGRNQPQHF

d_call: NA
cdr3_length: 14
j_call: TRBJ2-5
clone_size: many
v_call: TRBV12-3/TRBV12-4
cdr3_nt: TGTGCCAGCAGTTCGCGCCATATCCAAGAGACCCAGTACTTC
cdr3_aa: CASSSRHIQETQYF

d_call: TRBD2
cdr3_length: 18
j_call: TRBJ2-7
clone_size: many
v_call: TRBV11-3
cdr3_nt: TGTGCCAGCAGCTACACGATGACTAGCGGGGTGAGCTCCTACGAGCAGTACTTC
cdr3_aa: CASSYTMTSGVSSYEQYF

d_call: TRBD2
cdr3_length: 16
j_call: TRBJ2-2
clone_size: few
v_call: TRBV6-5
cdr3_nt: TGTGCCAGCAGCCTTTGGGGACTAACCCGCACCGGGGAGCTGTTTTTT
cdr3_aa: CASSLWGLTRTGELFF

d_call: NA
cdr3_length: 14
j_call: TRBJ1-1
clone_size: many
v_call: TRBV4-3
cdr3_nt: TGCGCCAGCAGCCAAAGGGGCAGGGACACTGAAGCTTTCTTT
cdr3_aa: CASSQRGRDTEAFF

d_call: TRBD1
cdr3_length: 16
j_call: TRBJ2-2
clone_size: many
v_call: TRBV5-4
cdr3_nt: TGTGCCAGCAGCTTAGGACAGGGTCGAAACACCGGGGAGCTGTTTTTT
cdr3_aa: CASSLGQGRNTGELFF

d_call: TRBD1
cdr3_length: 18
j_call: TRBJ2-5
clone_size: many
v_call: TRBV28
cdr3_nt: TGTGCCAGCAGTTTAAGAGGGGAAACCGGGACAGGAGAAGAGACCCAGTACTTC
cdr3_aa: CASSLRGETGTGEETQYF

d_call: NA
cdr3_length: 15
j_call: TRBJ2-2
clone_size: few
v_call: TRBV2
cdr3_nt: TGTGCCAGCTGCAAATCGGGCGCGAACACCGGGGAGCTGTTTTTT
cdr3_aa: CASCKSGANTGELFF

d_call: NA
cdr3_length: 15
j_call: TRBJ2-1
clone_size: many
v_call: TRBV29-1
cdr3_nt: TGCAGCGTTGAACGCCCTGGGGACAATGTGGGTGAGCAGTTCTTC
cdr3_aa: CSVERPGDNVGEQFF

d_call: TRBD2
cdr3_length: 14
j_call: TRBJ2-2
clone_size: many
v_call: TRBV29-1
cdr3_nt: TGCAGCGTACGACTAGCGGGAGGGCCCGGGGAGCTGTTTTTT
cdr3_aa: CSVRLAGGPGELFF

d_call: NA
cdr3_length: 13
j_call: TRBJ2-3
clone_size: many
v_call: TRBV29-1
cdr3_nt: TGCAGCGTTGATGGTAGCCACTCTGATACGCAGTATTTT
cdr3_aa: CSVDGSHSDTQYF

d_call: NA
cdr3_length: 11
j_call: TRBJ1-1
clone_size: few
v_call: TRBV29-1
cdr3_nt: TGCAGCGTAGGGATGTGGCCTGAAGCTTTCTTT
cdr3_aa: CSVGMWPEAFF

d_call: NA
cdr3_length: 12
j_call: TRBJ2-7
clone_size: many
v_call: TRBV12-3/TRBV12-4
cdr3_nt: TGTGCCAGCAGTTTCAGGCCTTACGAGCAGTACTTC
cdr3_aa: CASSFRPYEQYF

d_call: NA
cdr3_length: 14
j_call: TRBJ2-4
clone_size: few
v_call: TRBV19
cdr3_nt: TGTGCCAGTAGTAGGGACCCCTTAGAGAACATTCAGTACTTC
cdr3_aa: CASSRDPLENIQYF

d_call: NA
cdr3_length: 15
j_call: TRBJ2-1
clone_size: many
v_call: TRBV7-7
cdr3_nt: TGTGCTAGCAGCTTAGGGGGGCGGATAAGCAATGAGCAGTTCTTC
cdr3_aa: CASSLGGRISNEQFF

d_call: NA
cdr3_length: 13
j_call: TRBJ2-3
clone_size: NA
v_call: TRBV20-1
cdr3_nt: TGCAGTGCTATGGCTAGCGCCACAGATACGCAGTATTTT
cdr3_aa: CSAMASATDTQYF

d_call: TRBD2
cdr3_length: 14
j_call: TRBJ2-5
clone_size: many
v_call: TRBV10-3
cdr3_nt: TGTGCCACCTCGACTAGCGGGAGGGAGGAGACCCAGTACTTC
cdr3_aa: CATSTSGREETQYF

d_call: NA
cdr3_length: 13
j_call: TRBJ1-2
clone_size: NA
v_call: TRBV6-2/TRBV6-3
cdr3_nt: TGTGCCAGCGAGGACATCCCTAACTATGGCTACACCTTC
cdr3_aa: CASEDIPNYGYTF

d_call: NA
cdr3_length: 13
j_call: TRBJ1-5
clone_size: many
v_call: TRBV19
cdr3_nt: TGTGCCAGTAGTGACCGGATTAGACAGCCCCAGCATTTT
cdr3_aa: CASSDRIRQPQHF

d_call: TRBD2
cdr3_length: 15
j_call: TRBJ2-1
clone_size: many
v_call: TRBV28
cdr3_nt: TGTGCCAGCGTGGCAGGACTAGCGGGAGGTCATGAGCAGTTCTTC
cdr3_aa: CASVAGLAGGHEQFF

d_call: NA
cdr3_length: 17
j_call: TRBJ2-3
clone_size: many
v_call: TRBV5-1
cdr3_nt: TGCGCCAGCAGCTTGGTAGGTCGGGCTAGCGGCACAGATACGCAGTATTTT
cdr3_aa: CASSLVGRASGTDTQYF

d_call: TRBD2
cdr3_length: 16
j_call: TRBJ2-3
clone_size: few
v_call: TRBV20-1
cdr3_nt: TGCAGTGCTAGACCGACTAGCGGGGGCCACACAGATACGCAGTATTTT
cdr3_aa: CSARPTSGGHTDTQYF

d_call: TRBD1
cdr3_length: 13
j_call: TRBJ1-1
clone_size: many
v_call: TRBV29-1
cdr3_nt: TGCAGCGCCTTGACAGGGGGCTACACTGAAGCTTTCTTT
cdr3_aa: CSALTGGYTEAFF

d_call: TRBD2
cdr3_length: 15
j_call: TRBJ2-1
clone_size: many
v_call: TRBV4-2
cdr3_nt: TGTGCCAGCAGCCACGAGGCGGGACTAGTCAATGAGCAGTTCTTC
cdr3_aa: CASSHEAGLVNEQFF